This T cell receptor (beta chain) was captured by sequencing in a study of blood T cell repertoires in COVID-19. The germline CDR1 and CDR2 sequences are SGHNT and YENEEA. This CDR3 comprises 15 residues. The trim removed 4 bases at V and 7 bases at J, leaving 9 bases unmatched. Only in-frame clones appear in the TCRdb table, and some are missing; sequencing was by immunoSEQ multiplex PCR. The sample lists hundreds of thousands of clones; roughly 91% were seen once. The chain links TRBV11-3 to TRBJ1-2, with 10 positions matching TRBD1. The clonotype comes from a woman in her thirties or forties who had recovered from COVID-19. Sequencing was carried out using peripheral blood. The CDR3 sequence: CASSSAGDRGAGYTF. CDR3 in DNA: TGTGCCAGCAGCTCCGCGGGGGACAGGGGAGCTGGCTACACCTTC.